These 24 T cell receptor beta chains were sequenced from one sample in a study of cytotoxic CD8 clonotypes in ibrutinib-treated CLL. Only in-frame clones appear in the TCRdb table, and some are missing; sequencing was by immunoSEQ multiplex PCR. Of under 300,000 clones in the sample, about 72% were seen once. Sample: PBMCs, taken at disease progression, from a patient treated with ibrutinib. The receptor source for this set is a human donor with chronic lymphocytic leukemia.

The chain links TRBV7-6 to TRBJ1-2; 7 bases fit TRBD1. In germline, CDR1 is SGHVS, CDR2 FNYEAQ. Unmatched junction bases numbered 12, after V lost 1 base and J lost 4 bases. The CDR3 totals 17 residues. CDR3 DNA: TGTGCCAGCAGCTTAGAGCCAGGAAGGGGGCTTAGCTATGGCTACACCTTC. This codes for CASSLEPGRGLSYGYTF.

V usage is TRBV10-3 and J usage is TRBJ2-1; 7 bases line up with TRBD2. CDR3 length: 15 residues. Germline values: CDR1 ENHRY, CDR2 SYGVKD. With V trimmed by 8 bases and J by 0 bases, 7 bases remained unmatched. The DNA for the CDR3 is TGTGCCATCTGGGACTACCCGGACTCCTACAATGAGCAGTTCTTC. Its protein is CAIWDYPDSYNEQFF.

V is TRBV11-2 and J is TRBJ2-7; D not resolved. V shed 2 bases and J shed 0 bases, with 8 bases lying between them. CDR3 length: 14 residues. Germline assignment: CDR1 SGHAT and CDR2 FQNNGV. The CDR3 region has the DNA TGTGCCAGCAGCTTAACTCTATACTCCTACGAGCAGTACTTC. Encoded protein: CASSLTLYSYEQYF.

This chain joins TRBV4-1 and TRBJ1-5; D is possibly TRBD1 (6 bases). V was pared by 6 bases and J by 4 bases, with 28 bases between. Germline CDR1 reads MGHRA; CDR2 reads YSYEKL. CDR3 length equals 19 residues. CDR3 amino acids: CASSQVMGGGSTWNQPQHF. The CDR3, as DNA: TGCGCCAGCAGTCAGGTGATGGGGGGCGGATCGACTTGGAATCAGCCCCAGCATTTT.

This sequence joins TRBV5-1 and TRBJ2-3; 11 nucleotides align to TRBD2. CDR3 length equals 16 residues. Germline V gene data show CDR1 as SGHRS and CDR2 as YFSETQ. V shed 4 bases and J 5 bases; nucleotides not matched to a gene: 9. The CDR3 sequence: CASSQVAGGPQDTQYF. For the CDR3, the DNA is TGCGCCAGCAGCCAAGTAGCGGGGGGGCCTCAAGATACGCAGTATTTT.

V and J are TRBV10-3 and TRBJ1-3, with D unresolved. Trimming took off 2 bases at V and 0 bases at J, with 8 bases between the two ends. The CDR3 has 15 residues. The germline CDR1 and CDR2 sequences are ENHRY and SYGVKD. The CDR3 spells CAISEGLNSGNTIYF. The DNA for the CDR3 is TGTGCCATCAGTGAGGGGCTTAACTCTGGAAACACCATATATTTT.

CDR3 nucleotides: TGTGCCAGCAGCCCGCGGGGGTACACAGATACGCAGTATTTT. Its protein product is CASSPRGYTDTQYF. The rearrangement links TRBV11-2 to TRBJ2-3, with 7 bases identical to TRBD2. The CDR3 is made up of 14 amino acids. Germline values: CDR1 SGHAT, CDR2 FQNNGV. Trimming removed 5 bases from V and 2 bases from J; junction bases left unmatched: 4.

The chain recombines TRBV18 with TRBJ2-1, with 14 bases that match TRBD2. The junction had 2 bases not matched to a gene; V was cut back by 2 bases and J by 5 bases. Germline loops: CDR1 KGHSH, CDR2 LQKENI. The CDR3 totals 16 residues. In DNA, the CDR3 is TGTGCCAGCTCACCAGGGACTAGCGGGGGAGACAATGAGCAGTTCTTC. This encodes CASSPGTSGGDNEQFF.

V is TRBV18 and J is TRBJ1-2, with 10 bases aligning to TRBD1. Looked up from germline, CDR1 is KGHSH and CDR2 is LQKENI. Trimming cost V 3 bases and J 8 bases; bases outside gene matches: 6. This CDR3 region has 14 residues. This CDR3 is CASSPRDRGIGYTF. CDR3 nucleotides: TGTGCCAGCTCACCCCGGGACAGGGGAATAGGCTACACCTTC.

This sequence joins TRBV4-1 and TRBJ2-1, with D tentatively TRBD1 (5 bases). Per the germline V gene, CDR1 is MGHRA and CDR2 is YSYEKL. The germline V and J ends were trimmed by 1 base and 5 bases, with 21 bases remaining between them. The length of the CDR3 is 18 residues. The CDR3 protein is CASSQVLLRSGAHNEQFF. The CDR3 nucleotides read TGCGCCAGCAGCCAAGTGCTCCTCCGCAGTGGGGCCCACAATGAGCAGTTCTTC.

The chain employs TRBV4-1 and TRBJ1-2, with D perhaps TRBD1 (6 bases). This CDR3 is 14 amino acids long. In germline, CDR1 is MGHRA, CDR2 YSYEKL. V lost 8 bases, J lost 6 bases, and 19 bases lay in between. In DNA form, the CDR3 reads TGCGCCAGCGGAAATGACAGGAAAACTCATGGCTACACCTTC. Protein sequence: CASGNDRKTHGYTF.

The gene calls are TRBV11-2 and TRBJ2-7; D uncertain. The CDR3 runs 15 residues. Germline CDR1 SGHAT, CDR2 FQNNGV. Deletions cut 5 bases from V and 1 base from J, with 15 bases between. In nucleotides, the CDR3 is TGTGCCAGCAGCCATCAAGGCAGTAATTCCTACGAGCAGTACTTC. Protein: CASSHQGSNSYEQYF.

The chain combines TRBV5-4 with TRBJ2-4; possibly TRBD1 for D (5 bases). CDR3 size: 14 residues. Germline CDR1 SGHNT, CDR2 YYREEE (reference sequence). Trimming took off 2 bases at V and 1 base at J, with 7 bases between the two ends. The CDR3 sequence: CASSLNRAKNIQYF. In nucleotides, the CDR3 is TGTGCCAGCAGCTTAAACAGGGCCAAAAACATTCAGTACTTC.

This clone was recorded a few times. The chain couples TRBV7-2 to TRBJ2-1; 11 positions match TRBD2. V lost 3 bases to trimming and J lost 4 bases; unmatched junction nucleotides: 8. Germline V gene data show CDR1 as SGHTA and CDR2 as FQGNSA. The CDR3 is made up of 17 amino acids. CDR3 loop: CASSFQIAGGRYNEQFF. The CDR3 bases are TGTGCCAGCAGCTTTCAAATAGCGGGGGGGCGGTACAATGAGCAGTTCTTC.

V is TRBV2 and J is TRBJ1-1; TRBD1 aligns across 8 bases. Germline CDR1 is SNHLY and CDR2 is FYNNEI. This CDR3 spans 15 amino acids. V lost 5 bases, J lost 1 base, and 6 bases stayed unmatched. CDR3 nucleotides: TGTGCCAGCAGTCCTCGGGACAGGCGGAACACTGAAGCTTTCTTT. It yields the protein CASSPRDRRNTEAFF. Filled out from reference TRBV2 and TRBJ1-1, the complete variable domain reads EPEVTQTPSHQVTQMGQEVILRCVPISNHLYFYWYRQILGQKVEFLVSFYNNEISEKSEIFDDQFSVERPDGSNFTLKIRSTKLEDSAMYFCASSPRDRRNTEAFFGQGTRLTVV.

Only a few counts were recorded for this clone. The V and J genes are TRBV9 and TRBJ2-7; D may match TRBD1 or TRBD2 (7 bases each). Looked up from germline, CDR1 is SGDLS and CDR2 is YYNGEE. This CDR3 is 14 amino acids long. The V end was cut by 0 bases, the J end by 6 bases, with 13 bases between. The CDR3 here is CASSVVPGGAEQYF. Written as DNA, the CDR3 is TGTGCCAGCAGCGTAGTCCCAGGGGGGGCCGAGCAGTACTTC.

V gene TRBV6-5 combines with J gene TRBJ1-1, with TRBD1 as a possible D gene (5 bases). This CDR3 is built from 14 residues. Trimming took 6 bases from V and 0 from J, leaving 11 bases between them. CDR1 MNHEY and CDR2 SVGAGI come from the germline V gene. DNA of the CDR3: TGTGCCAGCAGCCTTGGGACGATGAACACTGAAGCTTTCTTT. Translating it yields CASSLGTMNTEAFF.

CDR3 DNA: TGTGCCAGCAGCCAGAACTGGGAAGAGACCCAGTACTTC. It codes for CASSQNWEETQYF. This chain links TRBV4-2 with TRBJ2-5; D not certain. The CDR3 loop spans 13 amino acids. CDR1 is LGHNA, CDR2 YNFKEQ, per germline. V shed 3 bases and J shed 3 bases, with 8 bases lying between them.

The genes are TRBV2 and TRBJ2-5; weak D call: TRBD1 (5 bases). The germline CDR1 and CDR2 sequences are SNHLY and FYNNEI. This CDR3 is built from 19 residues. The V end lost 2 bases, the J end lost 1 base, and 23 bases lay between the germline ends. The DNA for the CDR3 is TGTGCCAGCAGTGAACGCGGCCTTGTAGGGGTTACTTTCCAAGAGACCCAGTACTTC. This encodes CASSERGLVGVTFQETQYF.

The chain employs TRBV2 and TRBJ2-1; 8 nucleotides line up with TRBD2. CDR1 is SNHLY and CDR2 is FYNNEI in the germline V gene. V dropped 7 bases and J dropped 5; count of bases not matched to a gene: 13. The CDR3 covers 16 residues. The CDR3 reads CASKIGGGPPDNEQFF. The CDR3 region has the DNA TGTGCCAGCAAGATCGGGGGGGGGCCTCCCGACAATGAGCAGTTCTTC.

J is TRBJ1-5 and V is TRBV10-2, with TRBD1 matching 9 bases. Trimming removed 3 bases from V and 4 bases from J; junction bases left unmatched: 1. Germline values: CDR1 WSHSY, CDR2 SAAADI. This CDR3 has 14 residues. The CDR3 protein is CASSEGTGNQPQHF. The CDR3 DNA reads TGCGCCAGCAGTGAAGGGACAGGGAATCAGCCCCAGCATTTT.

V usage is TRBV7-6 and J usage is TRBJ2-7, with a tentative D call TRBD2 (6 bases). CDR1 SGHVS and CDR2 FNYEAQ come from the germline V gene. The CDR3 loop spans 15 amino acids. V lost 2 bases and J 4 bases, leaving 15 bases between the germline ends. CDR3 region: CASSLSAGTFYEQYF. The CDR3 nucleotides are TGTGCCAGCAGCTTAAGCGCCGGGACTTTTTACGAGCAGTACTTC.

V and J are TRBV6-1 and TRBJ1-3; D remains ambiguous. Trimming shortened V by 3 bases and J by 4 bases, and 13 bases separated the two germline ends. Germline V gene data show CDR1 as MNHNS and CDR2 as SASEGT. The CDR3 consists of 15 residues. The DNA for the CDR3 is TGTGCCAGCAGTGAGGATTTGGTTGTAGGAAACACCATATATTTT. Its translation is CASSEDLVVGNTIYF.

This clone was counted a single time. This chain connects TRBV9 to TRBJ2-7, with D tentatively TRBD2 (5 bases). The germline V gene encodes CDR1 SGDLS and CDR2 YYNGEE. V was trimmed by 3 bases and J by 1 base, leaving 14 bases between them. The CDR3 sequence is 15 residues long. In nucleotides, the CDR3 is TGTGCCAGCAGCGCGGGGTCGGGTCTATCCTACGAGCAGTACTTC. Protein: CASSAGSGLSYEQYF.